This TCR beta chain stems from a study of T cell responses to AZD1222 COVID-19 vaccine (dated by TCRdb to about 2021). At the level of the whole study: TCR sequencing was performed for 230 to 250 trial participants, of whom 207 were given two doses of AZD1222 and around 25 were given two doses of MenACWY control vaccine. Trial participants were enrolled into age subgroups of 18-55, 56-69 and 70-plus years, which contained 148, 28 and 57 TCR-sequenced participants, respectively. On the study overall, not on this receptor specifically: Most participants were white British and females outnumbered males, and the authors suggested that clonal diversity may have been underestimated. Spike-specific TCR breadth and depth rose significantly after two AZD1222 doses compared with day 0 and with MenACWY recipients. Because no day 14 peak-response samples were available, the repertoires could be characterized only after the peak T cell response. In the small 56-69-year group, the increase in depth fell short of significance, most likely because of low power. Reportedly, close to half of the unique spike-specific TCRs recognized epitopes lying outside the regions that are mutated in the B.1.351 and B.1.1.7 variants. CD4 TCRs associated with the vaccine covered the entire spike protein, and the dominant responses were in regions 160-218 and 743-854. Conclusions about previously exposed vaccinees are limited, since just six or seven AZD1222 recipients were seropositive for SARS-CoV-2 at baseline.

The CDR3 regions of human TCRbeta chains were analyzed by immunosequencing. On the authors' methods: Repertoire TCRs were matched against a reference library of SARS-CoV-2-specific TCRs generated with the MIRA antigen-specificity platform. Breadth was defined as the fraction of unique TCRs that were SARS-CoV-2-associated. Depth was defined as the fraction of total T cells that were SARS-CoV-2-associated. Using the MIRA data, each spike-specific TCR was assigned both to the spike region to which the TCR was reactive and to a CD4 or CD8 class. Log10-transformed breadth and depth values were compared by one-way ANOVA with Sidak's multiple comparisons tests. Entries here come from immuneACCESS through TCRdb and include only in-frame sequences with V and J called. Some clones fail to appear in such tables; in the studies checked, an unresolved V gene covers under half of the shortfall, and the cause of the remainder is unknown. That table furnishes V, J and clone size, whereas the DNA furnished D and trimming. In all, the sample holds approximately 130,000 clones, and 70% to 90% of those were seen once. The ten largest clones take up 8% to 10% of the sample.

On this clone itself: The specificity of this receptor is unknown. Base qualities are missing; no much larger clone stands one base away.

Interpreted using the paper, the time point label stands for: about 28 days (+/-7) after the second vaccine dose. Because spike-specific TCR depth and breadth did not differ between the two schedules, AZD1222 recipients who got a second dose at roughly 4 weeks were pooled with those who got a second dose at roughly 12 weeks. Vaccinee samples came from UK trials COV001 and COV002, including a single-blind randomized controlled phase 2/3 trial of AZD1222 (ChAdOx1 nCoV-19) in healthy adults. For TCRbeta chain sequencing, PBMC samples from trial participants were taken at day 0 and at day 28 after the second dose. The CDR3 sequence holds 15 residues, the cysteine and phenylalanine included. The retained sequence is limited to the CDR3, 45 bases, with the frame set at the first base. CDR1 is given as SGDLS and CDR2 as YYNGEE, both from the germline V gene. Trimmed from V: 0 bases; trimmed from J: 8 bases; junction bases lacking a gene match: 6.

The sample here was peripheral blood, taken 28 days after the second AZD1222 dose. This TCR was recovered from an adult who received the AZD1222 COVID-19 vaccine. The V and J genes are TRBV9 and TRBJ1-2, and 11 bases in between align with TRBD1. The nucleotide sequence is given as TGTGCCAGCAGCGTAGAGGGACAGGGGGTGAGAGGCTACACCTTC. Its translation is CASSVEGQGVRGYTF.